This T cell receptor (beta chain) was captured by sequencing in a study of blood T cell repertoires in COVID-19. At the level of the study: The United States, Italy and Spain were the sources of the acute and convalescent COVID-19 samples. In each case, the material was cDNA or gDNA derived from T cells, B-cell-depleted T cells, or PBMCs.

Study processing details: The assay estimated nucleated cells by amplifying reference gene primers. Generated by immunoSEQ multiplex PCR, the TCRdb table keeps only in-frame clones and is missing some. D and trimming come from the DNA, and the V and J calls and clone size come from that table. The data hold roughly 150,000 clones, with 65% to 85% observed a single time. What was sequenced was peripheral blood. The sequence was obtained from a human donor in a cohort sampled during active COVID-19.

The CDR3 region is CASSWEGRSPLHF. The CDR3 DNA is TGTGCCAGCAGTTGGGAGGGACGTTCACCCCTCCACTTT. The rearrangement uses TRBV28 and TRBJ1-6, with D perhaps TRBD1 (5 bases). CDR1 is MDHEN and CDR2 is SYDVKM in the germline V gene. V was pared by 4 bases and J by 9 bases, with 10 bases between. This CDR3 contains 13 residues.